Shown below are 9 T cell receptor beta chains from a single sample sequenced in a study of T cells in women clearing cervical HPV infection. Assay used: immunoSEQ multiplex PCR; TCRdb lists only in-frame clones, some missing. This sample's table reports about 33,000 clones. The sample was blood buffy coat. Every receptor here comes from a woman aged 18-69 years with a cervical HPV16 infection that either progressed to CIN3+ or cleared (not recorded which).

This clone is medium-sized by frequency. The CDR3 is cut off 3 residues early in the read; its end comes from the germline J gene. This chain uses TRBV2 with TRBJ2-7, with 12 bases matching TRBD2. Germline CDR1 reads SNHLY; CDR2 reads FYNNEI. V lost 7 bases to trimming and J lost 2 bases; unmatched junction nucleotides: 0. The CDR3 loop spans 13 amino acids. The CDR3 protein is CASTSGGAYEQYF. The covered CDR3 bases are TGTGCCAGCACTAGCGGGGGGGCCTACGAG.

As regards this clone: The read comes to an end 3 residues before the CDR3 does, leaving the germline J gene to fill in the end. The chain combines TRBV7-8 with TRBJ2-7, with a tentative D call TRBD1 (6 bases). The CDR3 is 13 amino acids. The V end lost 5 bases, the J end lost 2 bases, and 10 bases lay between the germline ends. Germline CDR1 reads SGHVS; CDR2 reads FQNEAQ. The CDR3 bases that were read are TGTGCCAGCAGCCATGGGGGCGCCTACGAG. It translates to CASSHGGAYE. The entire CDR3 reads CASSHGGAYEQYF.

With respect to this clone: The read falls 3 residues short of the CDR3 end, and the missing part is taken from the germline J gene. The chain carries TRBV20-1 and TRBJ2-2, with 10 bases matching TRBD2. The J segment lost 5 bases and the V segment lost 0 bases, leaving 6 bases of the junction unmatched. This CDR3 comprises 16 residues. In germline, CDR1 is DFQATT, CDR2 SNEGSKA (reference sequence). The sequenced part of the CDR3 DNA is TGCAGTGCTAGAGACTCCGGGACTAGCGATACCGGGGAG. Translated, it gives CSARDSGTSDTGE. The CDR3, in full, reads CSARDSGTSDTGELFF.

About this clone: Coverage ceases 3 residues before the CDR3 finishes, and the germline J gene fills in the end. This chain joins TRBV11-2 and TRBJ2-2; D is undetermined. The CDR3 length is 13 residues. Between the trimmed V and J ends, which lost 4 bases and 6 bases, there was a span of 9 bases. The V gene's germline CDR1 is SGHAT and CDR2 FQNNGV. The covered CDR3 bases are TGTGCCAGCAGCTACAGCTTCCCCGGGGAG. Amino acid sequence: CASSYSFPGE. Given in full, the CDR3 is CASSYSFPGELFF. The complete variable domain, with remaining parts taken from reference TRBV11-2 and TRBJ2-2, reads EAGVAQSPRYKIIEKRQSVAFWCNPISGHATLYWYQQILGQGPKLLIQFQNNGVVDDSQLPKDRFSAERLKGVDSTLKIQPAKLEDSAVYLCASSYSFPGELFFGEGSRLTVL.

As to this clone: The missing CDR3 end, 3 residues past where the read stops, is filled in from the germline J gene. V usage is TRBV30 and J usage is TRBJ1-1, with D possibly being TRBD1 (5 bases). CDR1 and CDR2 (germline): GTSNPN, SVGIG (reference sequence). This CDR3 has 13 amino acids. Trimming left V 2 bases short and J 2 bases short, with 9 bases between. The CDR3 spells CAWSMTENTEAFF. Partial CDR3 DNA: TGTGCCTGGAGTATGACAGAAAACACTGAA.

Comments on this clone: The CDR3 end is not reached by the read, which stops 3 residues before it; the germline J gene fills it in. The chain links TRBV7-9 to TRBJ1-2, with D maybe TRBD1 (6 bases). There are 14 residues in the CDR3. Germline values: CDR1 SEHNR, CDR2 FQNEAQ (reference sequence). The CDR3 is CASSLDSSTDTYTF. The sequenced part of the CDR3 DNA is TGTGCCAGCAGCTTGGACAGCTCCACAGATACC.

As for this clone: The read is 3 residues too short to cover the CDR3 end, so that end is filled in from the germline J gene. V usage is TRBV10-3 and J usage is TRBJ2-1; 8 nucleotides match TRBD1. Germline V CDR1 and CDR2: ENHRY, SYGVKD. The junction had 6 bases not matched to a gene; V was cut back by 7 bases and J by 4 bases. The CDR3 covers 14 residues. The sequenced CDR3 bases are TGTGCCATCACGCCCCGGGACAGGTACAATGAG. Protein sequence: CAITPRDRYNE. The CDR3 in full is CAITPRDRYNEQFF.

The CDR3: CASSLTSGTSNTQYF. The CDR3 bases that were read are TGTGCCAGCAGCCTGACTAGCGGGACTTCAAATACG. This chain connects TRBV27 to TRBJ2-3, with TRBD2 identical over 11 bases. Read data end 3 residues before the CDR3 end; the end is taken from the germline J gene. The junction had 9 bases not matched to a gene; V was cut back by 6 bases and J by 7 bases. The germline CDR1 and CDR2 sequences are MNHEY and SMNVEV (reference sequence). The CDR3 totals 15 residues.

About this clone itself: The read finishes 3 residues shy of the CDR3 end, and the germline J gene is used to complete it. The rearrangement joins TRBV12-5 to TRBJ1-5; 8 bases are shared with TRBD1. This CDR3 has 15 amino acids. The junction had 5 bases not matched to a gene; V was cut back by 5 bases and J by 2 bases. Germline V gives CDR1 LGHNT, CDR2 FRNRAP. CDR3 DNA (partial): TGTGCTAGTGGTCCGACAGGGGCCGGCAATCAGCCC. Residues: CASGPTGAGNQP. The CDR3, in full, reads CASGPTGAGNQPQHF.